This T cell receptor (beta chain) was documented in a study of beta chain features in type 1 diabetes (dated by TCRdb to 2016 to 2019). General notes on the study: No differences in mean age, gender distribution, total cell number or subset yield were found between patients and healthy donors. A total of 90 million to 130 million sorted cells were examined across all samples, and a strong correlation was observed between cell number per subset and RNA yield. The study compared TCRB repertoires of sorted circulating CD4+ T cell subsets between recently diagnosed type 1 diabetes patients and matched healthy donors. Whereas all 30 or so donors provided naive and central memory subsets, regulatory and stem cell-like memory subsets were isolated from just 8 patients and roughly 8 healthy donors.

What the research found in general, with its limitations: Because cDNA was sequenced instead of genomic DNA, highly expressing activated cells could be over-represented, though the groups showed no difference in activation or CD3 levels. At VDJ recombination sites, type 1 diabetes patients had fewer insertions and more deleted nucleotides, which implies abnormalities in thymic rearrangement. Naive, central memory and regulatory TCRB repertoires appeared to be more alike among patients than among healthy donors. Only small numbers of individuals were included in the HLA sub-analyses, which left unresolved whether HLA type had any influence on TCRB rearrangement. PCR might favor shorter templates, but patient and control samples were amplified and corrected together, so any skew would affect both groups equally. Type 1 diabetes patients showed a moderate but significant shortening of TCRB CDR3 length in all four CD4+ subsets.

CDR1 and CDR2, per the germline V gene, are MDHEN and SYDVKM. The germline V end is reduced by 4 bases and the J end by 2 bases; junction bases left unmatched: 13. The CDR3 covers 18 residues, taking in both the cysteine and the phenylalanine. Only the CDR3 region is kept as DNA, spanning 54 bases read in frame from base 1. Turning to this clone: No antigen is known for it. No quality values exist for individual bases; no much larger clone is one base distant.

A single peripheral blood draw of approximately 110 mL on average was collected from each donor into heparinised tubes. Naive, central memory, regulatory and stem cell-like memory CD4+ T cells were sorted on a BD FACSAria II using a panel including CD45RO, CCR7, CD25, CD127, CD95 and CD27. Purity was above 95% for every sorted population. Right away, PBMCs were isolated by Lymphoprep density gradient centrifugation and were stained directly, with no culture step. So that batch effects would be minimized, each experiment stained and sorted samples in pairs, pairing one healthy donor with one patient. The High Capacity cDNA Reverse Transcription Kit was used to reverse transcribe all of the isolated RNA, meaning that expressed TCRB transcripts were what got sequenced. Deep immunoSEQ sequencing was performed on naive, central memory and regulatory T cell samples, with an average of roughly 3.6 million total reads per sample. After sorted cells were lysed in RLT buffer, RNA was extracted with DNase-treated RNeasy Micro or Mini kits, with the choice depending on cell number. Each cell subset was processed separately to prevent cross-contamination, with patient and healthy donor samples processed together. The immunoSEQ multiplex PCR was used to amplify TCRB sequences from cDNA, yielding 87-bp fragments that span the CDR3 region. Amplicons were sequenced on the Illumina HiSeq platform. Per the original workflow: PCR bias was corrected computationally using synthetic template baselines, and reads within Hamming distance 2 were collapsed, with unmergeable singletons discarded. Reads were aligned to IMGT to assign V, D and J genes, CDR3 length, and insertions or deletions at six rearrangement sites. Within each subset, clonotype counts were normalized to the number of sorted cells before true diversity and Gini coefficients were calculated with the tcR R package. The overlap coefficient, calculated on TCRB nucleotide sequences, was used to measure repertoire sharing. TCRdb obtained this table from immuneACCESS and retained in-frame rearrangements with V and J assigned. These tables miss some clones; where compared with another copy, unresolved V genes account for less than half of the shortfall, and the remainder is unexplained. V and J calls and clone size follow that table, whereas D and trimming were derived from the DNA. Counted in this sample were roughly 160,000 clones; approximately 8.1% of them appeared once. Around 0.9% of the sample is in the top ten clones.

The chain employs TRBV28 and TRBJ2-3; 9 of the junction bases match TRBD2. This TCR was recovered from a woman in her thirties or forties with type 1 diabetes. The sequenced sample was central memory CD4+ T cells from blood. The CDR3 reads CASSSPYSTSGDTDTQYF. In nucleotides, the sequence is TGTGCCAGCAGTTCCCCCTATTCGACTAGCGGAGACACAGATACGCAGTATTTT.